Listed here is a single T cell receptor beta chain. Its antigen is not known. The data derive from a study of T cell responses to AZD1222 COVID-19 vaccine. The germline V gene encodes CDR1 SGHVS and CDR2 FQNEAQ. This CDR3 region has 13 residues. Deletions cut 7 bases from V and 5 bases from J, with 14 bases between. Study conclusions and caveats: Epitopes outside B.1.351 and B.1.1.7 mutated regions reportedly drew nearly half of spike TCRs. The CD4 TCRs associated with vaccination extended across spike and predominated at 160-218 and 743-854. Clonal diversity may have been underestimated, and the donors were mostly white British, with more females than males. In all cases, repertoires were sampled only after the peak T cell response.

Assay used: immunoSEQ multiplex PCR; TCRdb lists only in-frame clones, some missing. The table shows some 150,000 clones, with around 85% occurring only once. The sequences come from peripheral blood, collected on day 0 of MenACWY control vaccination. The chain carries TRBV7-8 and TRBJ1-1, with D hard to call. The receptor's source is an adult in good health. CDR3 region: CASILSKRTEAFF. DNA of the CDR3: TGTGCCAGCATTTTAAGTAAGAGGACTGAAGCTTTCTTT.